This passage covers 25 T cell receptor beta chains from one sample sequenced in a study of T cells in Graves' hyperthyroidism and ophthalmopathy. Amplification of TCR beta CDR3 regions was performed using RNA transcripts as template. The study used the HTBI primer set for a first-round RT-PCR of the TCR CDR3. TCRdb recomputed calls from the multiplex PCR reads with MiXCR, one row per CDR3 protein. This repertoire shows some 350,000 distinct CDR3 sequences, less than 20% found once; its top ten account for around a quarter. The source material was blood. The source of these receptors is a woman aged 18-29 years with Graves' hyperthyroidism that later progressed to Graves' ophthalmopathy.

There are many counts of this clonotype. The chain couples TRBV29-1 to TRBJ2-7; tentative D call: TRBD1 (5 bases). Trimming took off 4 bases at V and 2 bases at J, with 18 bases between the two ends. The CDR3 runs to 15 residues. CDR1 and CDR2 (germline): SQVTM, ANQGSEA. The CDR3 protein is CSVVVQQTATYEQYF. The CDR3 bases are TGCAGCGTTGTGGTCCAACAGACAGCTACCTACGAGCAGTACTTC.

This clonotype was observed many times. The chain combines TRBV7-3 with TRBJ2-1; 8 bases align to TRBD2. With 5 bases clipped from V and 8 bases from J, the junction kept 8 bases outside the gene matches. Germline V gene data show CDR1 as SGHTA and CDR2 as FQGTGA. The CDR3 contains 14 residues. The CDR3 here is CASSPQRESDEQFF. DNA of the CDR3: TGTGCCAGCAGCCCCCAGCGGGAGTCGGATGAGCAGTTCTTC.

In its sample, this clonotype was seen a few times. This rearrangement joins TRBV2 to TRBJ1-4, with 9 bases fitting TRBD1. The CDR3 extends over 17 amino acids. Germline CDR1 reads SNHLY; CDR2 reads FYNNEI. V dropped 4 bases and J dropped 3; count of bases not matched to a gene: 9. CDR3 nucleotides: TGTGCCAGCAGTGGGGGACAGGGCCTCAAATCTAATGAAAAACTGTTTTTT. The encoded protein is CASSGGQGLKSNEKLFF. The whole variable domain, filled in from reference TRBV2 and TRBJ1-4, reads EPEVTQTPSHQVTQMGQEVILRCVPISNHLYFYWYRQILGQKVEFLVSFYNNEISEKSEIFDDQFSVERPDGSNFTLKIRSTKLEDSAMYFCASSGGQGLKSNEKLFFGSGTQLSVL.

This clonotype was found many times. This chain joins TRBV7-2 and TRBJ2-3; D unclear. The V gene lost 5 bases and the J gene lost 1 base, with 13 bases spanning the gap. CDR3 length equals 15 residues. Germline loops: CDR1 SGHTA, CDR2 FQGNSA. Written as DNA, the CDR3 is TGTGCCAGCAGCCTCTCGCCCCTCCGCACAGATACGCAGTATTTT. Encoded protein: CASSLSPLRTDTQYF.

Details on this clonotype: A much larger clone differs by one base, so this may be a read error. This chain connects TRBV28 to TRBJ2-2, with 9 bases matching TRBD1. CDR3 length equals 15 residues. Germline loops: CDR1 MDHEN, CDR2 SYDVKM. The chain's CDR3 is CASSFRDRATGELSF. The CDR3, as DNA: TGTGCCAGCAGTTTCCGGGACAGGGCCACCGGGGAGCTGTCTTTT.

A few counts support this clonotype. The CDR3 DNA reads TGCGCCAGCAGCCAATACAGGGGGCGGTCTGGCTACACCTTC. Its translation: CASSQYRGRSGYTF. This sequence joins TRBV4-1 and TRBJ1-2; 9 bases are a match to TRBD1. J lost 7 bases, V lost 2 bases, and 5 bases had no gene match. Germline lookup yields CDR1 MGHRA and CDR2 YSYEKL. This CDR3 is built from 14 residues.

The chain recombines TRBV6-2 or TRBV6-3 with TRBJ2-7, with TRBD2 matching 11 bases. The CDR3 loop spans 18 amino acids. V lost 0 bases to trimming and J lost 3 bases; unmatched junction nucleotides: 10. Germline V gene sequence: CDR1 MNHEY, CDR2 SVGEGT. The CDR3 region is CASSYSIAGGPVRYEQYF. CDR3 bases: TGTGCCAGCAGTTACTCTATAGCGGGAGGGCCGGTCCGCTACGAGCAGTACTTC.

This clonotype has a count of ten or more. The rearrangement uses TRBV24-1 and TRBJ1-1; no reliable D call. Germline V gene data show CDR1 as KGHDR and CDR2 as SFDVKD. The CDR3 runs 13 residues. V lost 2 bases, J lost 7 bases, and 10 bases lay in between. CDR3 amino acids: CATSDSARVEAFF. The CDR3 region has the DNA TGTGCCACCAGTGATTCGGCGAGAGTTGAAGCTTTCTTT.

This clonotype was observed many times. V and J are TRBV3-1 and TRBJ2-3; D gene uncertain. This CDR3 is 16 amino acids long. Germline V lookup: CDR1 LGHDT, CDR2 YNNKEL (reference sequence). Trimming removed 1 base at V and 0 bases at J, with 11 bases between. The CDR3 reads CASSQAVADSTDTQYF. In DNA, the CDR3 is TGTGCCAGCAGCCAAGCCGTGGCAGATAGCACAGATACGCAGTATTTT.

This clonotype was picked up many times. V is TRBV11-2 and J is TRBJ2-3; no reliable D call. V dropped 5 bases and J dropped 6 bases, with 12 bases sitting between them. Germline V gene lookup returns CDR1 SGHAT and CDR2 FQNNGV. The CDR3 consists of 13 residues. CDR3 residues: CASSPYYPDTQYF. The CDR3 nucleotides read TGTGCCAGCAGCCCGTACTATCCGGATACGCAGTATTTT.

The rearrangement uses TRBV20-1 and TRBJ2-3; 9 bases match TRBD2. This CDR3 spans 14 amino acids. Germline CDR1 DFQATT, CDR2 SNEGSKA (reference sequence). Trimming took 4 bases from V and 5 from J; bases not matched to a gene: 7. CDR3 residues: CSAKGRAGGDTQYF. CDR3 DNA: TGCAGTGCTAAAGGGCGAGCGGGAGGAGATACGCAGTATTTT.

This clonotype was counted between two and nine times. At one end, the junction sequence differs from germline, possibly due to a read error. The rearrangement uses TRBV7-6 and TRBJ2-5, with D possibly being TRBD1 or TRBD2 (5 bases each). This CDR3 region has 15 residues. Germline V gene data show CDR1 as SGHVS and CDR2 as FNYEAQ. CDR3 sequence: CASSLWDRLQETPYF. The CDR3 DNA reads as TGTGCCAGCAGCTTATGGGACCGCCTCCAAGAGACCCCGTACTTC. The entire variable domain, with the rest obtained from reference TRBV7-6 and TRBJ2-5, is as follows: GAGVSQSPRYKVTKRGQDVALRCDPISGHVSLYWYRQALGQGPEFLTYFNYEAQQDKSGLPNDRFSAERPEGSISTLTIQRTEQRDSAMYRCASSLWDRLQETPYFGPGTRLLVL.

There are many counts of this clonotype. The chain joins TRBV27 to TRBJ2-1; 7 bases match TRBD1. Germline V gene data show CDR1 as MNHEY and CDR2 as SMNVEV (reference sequence). The CDR3 is 14 amino acids. J was trimmed by 2 bases and V by 7 bases; bases with no gene match: 5. The CDR3 DNA follows: TGTGCCAGCAACAAACAGGGGACCTACAATGAGCAGTTCTTC. This translates into CASNKQGTYNEQFF.

The CDR3 DNA follows: TGTGCCAGCGGATATGGAGTTAAAATGGAGACCCAGTACTTC. Translated: CASGYGVKMETQYF. The gene calls are TRBV27 and TRBJ2-5; D gene uncertain. Germline V lookup: CDR1 MNHEY, CDR2 SMNVEV (reference sequence). CDR3 size: 14 residues. V was pared by 8 bases and J by 5 bases, with 18 bases between.

Turning to this clonotype: With a much larger clone just one base away, this may be a read error. The chain has TRBV28 and TRBJ2-7; 8 bases align to TRBD1. This CDR3 contains 13 residues. Per the germline V gene, CDR1 is MDHEN and CDR2 is SYDVKM. V lost 8 bases to trimming and J lost 7 bases; unmatched junction nucleotides: 10. Here the CDR3 reads CASREQGAGEQYF. In DNA form, the CDR3 reads TGTGCCAGCCGAGAGCAGGGGGCGGGGGAGCAGTACTTC.

This chain's CDR3 is CASSHRQGAGNTIYF. The CDR3 coding sequence is TGTGCCAGCAGCCACCGACAGGGGGCTGGAAACACCATATATTTT. The chain uses TRBV3-1 and TRBJ1-3; 9 positions agree with TRBD1. V lost 3 bases, J lost 2 bases, and 2 bases stayed unmatched. This CDR3 region has 15 residues. The germline CDR1 and CDR2 sequences are LGHDT and YNNKEL (reference sequence).

This clonotype was counted ten times or more. The chain combines TRBV20-1 with TRBJ2-7; D not certain. V lost 1 base and J lost 1, with 2 bases in between. Looked up from germline, CDR1 is DFQATT and CDR2 is SNEGSKA (reference sequence). CDR3 length: 11 residues. The CDR3 nucleotides are TGCAGTGCTAGAGGTTCCTACGAGCAGTACTTC. It codes for CSARGSYEQYF.

This clonotype was seen at least ten times. This chain uses TRBV10-3 with TRBJ2-7, with 11 bases matching TRBD2. From germline, CDR1 is ENHRY and CDR2 SYGVKD. The CDR3 covers 15 residues. V was clipped by 4 bases and J by 2 bases; unmatched bases: 4. The CDR3 is CAISGKTSGAYEQYF. CDR3 DNA: TGTGCCATCAGTGGAAAGACTAGCGGGGCCTACGAGCAGTACTTC.

This clonotype was seen more than once but under ten times. The rearrangement uses TRBV19 and TRBJ2-5; 8 bases line up with TRBD2. The CDR3 is made up of 18 amino acids. J lost 2 bases, V lost 1 base, and 12 bases had no gene match. Per germline, CDR1 LNHDA and CDR2 SQIVND (reference sequence). CDR3 loop: CASSIAVASAGEQETQYF. The CDR3 nucleotides read TGTGCCAGTAGTATAGCCGTTGCTTCAGCGGGAGAACAAGAGACCCAGTACTTC.

A few counts support this clonotype. The chain links TRBV7-2 to TRBJ2-7, with 14 positions matching TRBD2. Trimming removed 3 bases from V and 4 bases from J; junction bases left unmatched: 14. Germline V gives CDR1 SGHTA, CDR2 FQGNSA. This CDR3 is built from 19 residues. The CDR3 here is CASSFGGGGLAGAAYEQYF. CDR3 coding DNA: TGTGCCAGCAGCTTCGGGGGGGGGGGACTAGCGGGAGCGGCATACGAGCAGTACTTC.

In its sample, this clonotype was seen many times. V usage is TRBV7-9 and J usage is TRBJ2-7; 7 bases fit TRBD2. From germline, CDR1 is SEHNR and CDR2 FQNEAQ (reference sequence). With 7 bases clipped from V and 3 bases from J, the junction kept 15 bases outside the gene matches. The CDR3 contains 16 residues. The CDR3 nucleotides are TGTGCCAGCACCCCGTTCCGGGGGGATGTTCTCTACGAGCAGTACTTC. Translating it yields CASTPFRGDVLYEQYF.

This clonotype was detected many times. The chain employs TRBV20-1 and TRBJ2-7; weak D call: TRBD2 (5 bases). The length of the CDR3 is 16 residues. CDR1 and CDR2 from the germline V gene are DFQATT and SNEGSKA (reference sequence). The V end lost 0 bases, the J end lost 3 bases, and 18 bases lay between the germline ends. The chain's CDR3 is CSARDRGRDVLYEQYF. The CDR3 DNA reads as TGCAGTGCTAGAGATAGAGGGAGAGACGTCCTCTACGAGCAGTACTTC.

The rearrangement uses TRBV9 and TRBJ2-5; maybe TRBD2 (6 bases). V was clipped by 0 bases and J by 1 base, with 13 bases between them. This CDR3 has 16 amino acids. The germline V gene has CDR1 SGDLS and CDR2 YYNGEE. CDR3 protein: CASSVGRGGIQETQYF. CDR3 in DNA: TGTGCCAGCAGCGTAGGTCGCGGAGGGATCCAAGAGACCCAGTACTTC.

This clonotype was observed many times. This chain connects TRBV2 to TRBJ2-1; D unclear. Germline V gene lookup returns CDR1 SNHLY and CDR2 FYNNEI. Deletions cut 5 bases from V and 0 bases from J, with 14 bases between. The CDR3 is made up of 16 amino acids. The CDR3 DNA is TGTGCCAGCAGTAAAGAGCAGGAGAGCTCCTACAATGAGCAGTTCTTC. Amino acid sequence: CASSKEQESSYNEQFF.

There are many counts of this clonotype. This rearrangement joins TRBV28 to TRBJ2-2, with D perhaps matching TRBD2 (5 bases). The germline V gene has CDR1 MDHEN and CDR2 SYDVKM. CDR3 length: 16 residues. V was clipped by 5 bases and J by 4 bases, with 17 bases between them. CDR3 DNA: TGTGCCAGCAGTCTTACCACAGCGGCAATCACCGGGGAGCTGTTTTTT. Translated, it gives CASSLTTAAITGELFF.